The 28 T cell receptor beta chains below were found in one sample sequenced in a study of early T cells in non-severe SARS-CoV-2 infection. TCRdb redid the calling of the 5' RACE reads with MiXCR, one entry per CDR3 protein. Found here are some 80,000 distinct CDR3 sequences, roughly 10% of them singletons; the top ten hold around 8%. The starting material was whole blood, obtained at baseline. Receptors were obtained from an adult who was a healthcare worker with PCR-confirmed SARS-CoV-2 infection or an uninfected control (not recorded which).

The chain links TRBV7-6 to TRBJ2-1; TRBD2 is a possible D gene (5 bases). The CDR3 runs 16 residues. In germline, CDR1 is SGHVS, CDR2 FNYEAQ. Trimming took 6 bases from V and 6 from J, leaving 21 bases between them. Here the CDR3 reads CASSRDLSALFNEQFF. The CDR3 DNA reads as TGTGCCAGCAGTCGGGATCTTTCCGCTCTGTTCAATGAGCAGTTCTTC.

The sample holds many counts of this clonotype. V and J are TRBV30 and TRBJ2-1; D might be TRBD2 (6 bases). There are 13 residues in the CDR3. V shed 5 bases and J shed 4 bases, with 12 bases lying between them. The germline gives CDR1 GTSNPN, CDR2 SVGIG (reference sequence). The CDR3 DNA reads as TGTGCCTGGGACTATGGGACTTACAATGAGCAGTTCTTC. It yields the protein CAWDYGTYNEQFF.

The chain carries TRBV9 and TRBJ2-1; no reliable D call. The CDR3 loop spans 15 amino acids. The germline gives CDR1 SGDLS, CDR2 YYNGEE. V lost 0 bases and J lost 8, with 15 bases in between. CDR3 in amino acids: CASSVGVGSSDEQFF. CDR3 sequence (DNA): TGTGCCAGCAGCGTAGGGGTAGGGTCGTCAGATGAGCAGTTCTTC. Full variable domain (outside the CDR3, taken from reference TRBV9 and TRBJ2-1): DSGVTQTPKHLITATGQRVTLRCSPRSGDLSVYWYQQSLDQGLQFLIQYYNGEERAKGNILERFSAQQFPDLHSELNLSSLELGDSALYFCASSVGVGSSDEQFFGPGTRLTVL.

The rearrangement uses TRBV19 and TRBJ2-2, with a possible D match to TRBD1 (5 bases). The CDR3 extends over 15 amino acids. Germline V gene lookup returns CDR1 LNHDA and CDR2 SQIVND (reference sequence). The V and J ends lost 7 bases and 2 bases respectively, with 14 bases between them. CDR3 region: CASNLGHINTGELFF. In nucleotides, the CDR3 is TGTGCCAGTAACCTCGGACACATTAACACCGGGGAGCTGTTTTTT. The full variable domain, with the rest looked up from reference TRBV19 and TRBJ2-2, is DGGITQSPKYLFRKEGQNVTLSCEQNLNHDAMYWYRQDPGQGLRLIYYSQIVNDFQKGDIAEGYSVSREKKESFPLTVTSAQKNPTAFYLCASNLGHINTGELFFGEGSRLTVL.

This clonotype came up many times. The chain is built from TRBV6-1 and TRBJ1-2, with D unresolved. This CDR3 region has 17 residues. V gave up 6 bases and J gave up 0 bases, with 20 bases separating them. Germline-derived CDR1 and CDR2 are MNHNS and SASEGT. DNA of the CDR3: TGTGCCAGCAGACCCCCTTGGGAGACGGTTGCTAACTATGGCTACACCTTC. This gives the protein CASRPPWETVANYGYTF.

The J gene is TRBJ2-7, the V gene TRBV7-2, with a weak D call TRBD1 (6 bases). The V and J ends lost 3 bases and 2 bases respectively, with 11 bases between them. CDR1 is SGHTA and CDR2 is FQGNSA in the germline V gene. The CDR3 is 14 amino acids. CDR3 region: CASSLRDRPYEQYF. CDR3 nucleotides: TGTGCCAGCAGCTTGCGAGACAGGCCCTACGAGCAGTACTTC. Full variable domain (missing parts from reference TRBV7-2 and TRBJ2-7): GAGVSQSPSNKVTEKGKDVELRCDPISGHTALYWYRQSLGQGLEFLIYFQGNSAPDKSGLPSDRFSAERTGGSVSTLTIQRTQQEDSAVYLCASSLRDRPYEQYFGPGTRLTVT.

The chain is built from TRBV18 and TRBJ2-1; no clear D gene. Germline CDR1 is KGHSH and CDR2 is LQKENI. This CDR3 has 13 residues. Trimming left V 0 bases short and J 10 bases short, with 10 bases between. CDR3 nucleotides: TGTGCCAGCTCACCACCGACAACCCTCGAGCAGTTCTTC. This sequence encodes CASSPPTTLEQFF.

This clonotype was detected many times. The CDR3 region is CASSMGEYNEQFF. The CDR3 nucleotides read TGTGCCAGCAGCATGGGAGAGTACAATGAGCAGTTCTTC. This chain joins TRBV7-8 and TRBJ2-1; perhaps TRBD2 as D (5 bases). Deletions cut 5 bases from V and 4 bases from J, with 9 bases between. Germline values: CDR1 SGHVS, CDR2 FQNEAQ. The CDR3 contains 13 residues.

This clonotype was seen at least ten times. The rearrangement uses TRBV28 and TRBJ1-1; weak D call: TRBD1 (5 bases). V lost 4 bases and J lost 1, with 16 bases in between. CDR3 length equals 16 residues. CDR1 and CDR2 from the germline V gene are MDHEN and SYDVKM. CDR3 in amino acids: CASSSGIGIRNTEAFF. The CDR3 DNA sequence: TGTGCCAGCAGTTCAGGGATAGGGATACGGAACACTGAAGCTTTCTTT.

This clonotype was recorded many times. The chain couples TRBV7-8 to TRBJ2-5; 10 nucleotides match TRBD1. This CDR3 region has 16 residues. The germline gives CDR1 SGHVS, CDR2 FQNEAQ. V gave up 0 bases and J gave up 5 bases; unmatched junction bases: 6. CDR3 nucleotides: TGTGCCAGCAGCTTAGCGTCCGGACAGGGGGGCGAGACCCAGTACTTC. The encoded protein is CASSLASGQGGETQYF.

This clonotype was seen repeatedly, ten times or more. The genes are TRBV5-4 and TRBJ2-5; TRBD2 matches at 9 bases. Germline assignment: CDR1 SGHNT and CDR2 YYREEE (reference sequence). Trimming cost V 4 bases and J 4 bases; bases outside gene matches: 20. This CDR3 comprises 19 residues. The CDR3 DNA reads TGTGCCAGCAGCCTTAGGTCCGGGACTAGCAATATCGTGCTAGAGACCCAGTACTTC. It translates to CASSLRSGTSNIVLETQYF.

The table lists this clonotype with a few counts. The V call is TRBV7-3, the J call TRBJ2-3; D assignment may be TRBD1 or TRBD2 (5 bases each). Trimming left V 5 bases short and J 14 bases short, with 23 bases between. The CDR3 runs 14 residues. Germline CDR1 reads SGHTA; CDR2 reads FQGTGA. The CDR3 coding sequence is TGTGCCAGCAGCCCAAAATACGGGACCACAGGATGGTATTTT. Its translation: CASSPKYGTTGWYF.

The chain combines TRBV20-1 with TRBJ1-5; the match to TRBD1 covers 10 bases. J lost 4 bases, V lost 6 bases, and 6 bases had no gene match. Germline V gives CDR1 DFQATT, CDR2 SNEGSKA (reference sequence). The CDR3 extends over 14 amino acids. The CDR3 protein is CSAGQGNKNQPQHF. CDR3 DNA sequence: TGCAGTGCGGGACAGGGGAACAAGAATCAGCCCCAGCATTTT.

The genes are TRBV7-9 and TRBJ2-7; 7 nucleotides agree with TRBD2. The CDR3 sequence is 15 residues long. CDR1 SEHNR and CDR2 FQNEAQ come from the germline V gene (reference sequence). V lost 5 bases, J lost 0 bases, and 7 bases stayed unmatched. CDR3 region: CASSTPGTTSYEQYF. CDR3 nucleotides: TGTGCCAGCAGCACCCCCGGGACTACCTCCTACGAGCAGTACTTC.

The rearrangement joins TRBV9 to TRBJ1-3; D ambiguous. The ends were cut back, 0 bases at V and 6 bases at J, with 7 bases in the middle. Germline values: CDR1 SGDLS, CDR2 YYNGEE. The CDR3 loop spans 13 amino acids. The CDR3 DNA reads TGTGCCAGCAGCGTAGGACCCGAAAACACCATATATTTT. Protein: CASSVGPENTIYF.

The gene calls are TRBV19 and TRBJ1-5; D ambiguous. CDR1 LNHDA and CDR2 SQIVND come from the germline V gene (reference sequence). The germline V and J ends were trimmed by 2 bases and 4 bases, with 15 bases remaining between them. This CDR3 region has 16 residues. Written as DNA, the CDR3 is TGTGCCAGTAGTATAATTCGGACGGCATATAATCAGCCCCAGCATTTT. Translation: CASSIIRTAYNQPQHF.

In this sample, this clonotype turned up a few times. The CDR3 region is CASSPPQRAYGYTF. CDR3 nucleotide sequence: TGTGCCAGCAGCCCGCCACAGAGAGCTTATGGCTACACCTTC. V and J are TRBV3-1 and TRBJ1-2, with no clear D. V was cut by 4 bases and J by 5 bases, with 14 bases left in between. In germline, CDR1 is LGHDT, CDR2 YNNKEL (reference sequence). CDR3 length equals 14 residues.

This clonotype was counted ten times or more. This rearrangement joins TRBV3-1 to TRBJ2-2; the D gene is possibly TRBD2 (5 bases). The germline V gene encodes CDR1 LGHDT and CDR2 YNNKEL (reference sequence). The CDR3 has 14 residues. V was shortened by 0 bases and J by 6 bases, with 8 bases between the two germline ends. The CDR3 DNA reads TGTGCCAGCAGCCAAGATTCCGGGGCCGGGGAGCTGTTTTTT. It specifies CASSQDSGAGELFF.

The genes are TRBV6-1 and TRBJ2-2; 10 bases are a match to TRBD1. This CDR3 comprises 14 residues. CDR1 MNHNS and CDR2 SASEGT come from the germline V gene. After removal of 5 bases from V and 6 bases from J, the junction contained 3 bases not matched to a gene. The CDR3 coding sequence is TGTGCCAGCAGTCATGGACAGGGGGCCGGGGAGCTGTTTTTT. It translates to CASSHGQGAGELFF.

The chain couples TRBV5-1 to TRBJ2-3; possible D gene TRBD2, 7 bases. The CDR3 extends over 15 amino acids. Trimming took 4 bases from V and 9 from J, leaving 21 bases between them. Germline CDR1 and CDR2: SGHRS and YFSETQ. CDR3 sequence: CASSRAGVGQRTQYF. CDR3 DNA sequence: TGCGCCAGCAGCAGGGCGGGAGTCGGACAGCGCACGCAGTATTTT.

This clonotype was recorded at least ten times. The chain couples TRBV12-3 or TRBV12-4 to TRBJ2-7; D gene ambiguous. The CDR3 contains 15 residues. Trimming shortened V by 5 bases and J by 1 base, and 15 bases separated the two germline ends. This CDR3 reads CASSPLGLGSYEQYF. CDR3 coding DNA: TGTGCCAGCAGTCCCCTCGGGCTGGGGTCCTACGAGCAGTACTTC.

The chain uses TRBV18 and TRBJ1-1; possible D gene TRBD1, 5 bases. The CDR3 covers 15 residues. Germline values: CDR1 KGHSH, CDR2 LQKENI. The V gene lost 3 bases and the J gene lost 5 bases, with 16 bases spanning the gap. The CDR3 reads CASSPGQGFRTEAFF. CDR3 coding DNA: TGTGCCAGCTCACCCGGCCAGGGATTTAGGACTGAAGCTTTCTTT.

The chain combines TRBV20-1 with TRBJ2-1; D gene unclear. CDR3 length: 15 amino acids. V shed 8 bases and J shed 0 bases, with 17 bases lying between them. Germline V CDR1 and CDR2: DFQATT, SNEGSKA (reference sequence). The CDR3 coding sequence is TGCAGTCCAACCCCCAGCCTCCGCTCCTACAATGAGCAGTTCTTC. It translates to CSPTPSLRSYNEQFF.

This clonotype was counted a few times. The chain is built from TRBV21-1 and TRBJ2-7; TRBD1 was called by the table and not checked on the DNA. TRBV21-1 is a documented pseudogene. CDR3 length: 14 residues. For the CDR3, the DNA is TGTGCCAGCAGCACCAGACAGGGGTCCTACGAGCAGTACTTC. It specifies CASSTRQGSYEQYF.

This clonotype was recorded a few times. CDR3 protein: CASTRDPSTDTQYF. The CDR3, as DNA: TGTGCCAGCACCCGGGACCCTAGCACAGATACGCAGTATTTT. The V call is TRBV4-2, the J call TRBJ2-3; tentatively, D is TRBD1 or TRBD2 (5 bases each). Trimming took off 7 bases at V and 0 bases at J, with 11 bases between the two ends. Germline CDR1 and CDR2: LGHNA and YNFKEQ. The length of the CDR3 is 14 residues.

This clonotype was recorded many times. V gene TRBV30 combines with J gene TRBJ1-2, with D possibly being TRBD1 (6 bases). The germline CDR1 and CDR2 sequences are GTSNPN and SVGIG (reference sequence). The CDR3 runs to 15 residues. Trimming stripped 3 bases from V and 0 bases from J, with 14 bases between. In nucleotides, the CDR3 is TGTGCCTGGAGGATGAGAGGGGGGTCTAACTATGGCTACACCTTC. Translation: CAWRMRGGSNYGYTF.

There are a few counts of this clonotype. The chain carries TRBV28 and TRBJ1-4; tentatively, D is TRBD1 (6 bases). The CDR3 totals 15 residues. Germline CDR1 is MDHEN and CDR2 is SYDVKM. V was pared by 6 bases and J by 3 bases, with 14 bases between. CDR3: CASSPPGAANEKLFF. CDR3 DNA: TGTGCCAGCAGCCCCCCGGGGGCGGCTAATGAAAAACTGTTTTTT.

The J gene is TRBJ2-3, the V gene TRBV9; a weak D match, TRBD2 (5 bases). Germline CDR1 and CDR2: SGDLS and YYNGEE. V was cut by 3 bases and J by 2 bases, with 13 bases left in between. The CDR3 is 15 residues long. CDR3: CASSARGHNTDTQYF. Here the CDR3 DNA reads TGTGCCAGCAGCGCCCGCGGGCACAACACAGATACGCAGTATTTT.